This TCR beta chain was retrieved from a study of memory CD4+ T cells and cytomegalovirus serostatus. Study context: Healthy Belgian adult donors included roughly ten CMV-positive and some 25 CMV-negative people.

The sort gate was single viable CD3+CD4+CD8-CD45RO+ cells for memory CD4+ T cells. Donors' CMV status reflects serum IgG against pp150, pp28, p38, p52. Per the original data handling: After removing out-of-frame reads, around 2 million distinct TCRbeta sequences remained. Sequencing was performed with immunoSEQ multiplex PCR; in TCRdb, only in-frame clones are kept and a portion is missing. The DNA was the basis for D and trimming; V, J and clone size are from that table. Among about 60,000 clones, 65% to 80% were seen once, and the ten largest hold 0.75% to 0.9%. The CDR3 runs to 14 residues. J was trimmed by 2 bases and V by 8 bases; bases with no gene match: 7. Per the germline V gene, CDR1 is SGHAT and CDR2 is FQNNGV.

The chain uses TRBV11-2 and TRBJ2-3; 7 nucleotides agree with TRBD2. Sequences were obtained from memory CD4+ T cells from blood. The receptor was derived from an adult in good health and CMV-seronegative. The CDR3 nucleotides read TGTGCCAGCGGAGCTAGCGGTCACACAGATACGCAGTATTTT. Encoded protein: CASGASGHTDTQYF.